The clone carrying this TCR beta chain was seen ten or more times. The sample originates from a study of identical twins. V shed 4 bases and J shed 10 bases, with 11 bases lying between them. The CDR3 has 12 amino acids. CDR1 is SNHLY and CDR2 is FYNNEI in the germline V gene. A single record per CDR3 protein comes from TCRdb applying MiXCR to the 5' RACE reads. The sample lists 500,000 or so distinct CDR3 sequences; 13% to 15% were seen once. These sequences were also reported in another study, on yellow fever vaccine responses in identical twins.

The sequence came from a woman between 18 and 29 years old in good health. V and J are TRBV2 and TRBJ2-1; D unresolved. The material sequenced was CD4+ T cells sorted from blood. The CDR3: CASSGQVGEQFF. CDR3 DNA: TGTGCCAGCAGTGGGCAGGTTGGGGAGCAGTTCTTC.